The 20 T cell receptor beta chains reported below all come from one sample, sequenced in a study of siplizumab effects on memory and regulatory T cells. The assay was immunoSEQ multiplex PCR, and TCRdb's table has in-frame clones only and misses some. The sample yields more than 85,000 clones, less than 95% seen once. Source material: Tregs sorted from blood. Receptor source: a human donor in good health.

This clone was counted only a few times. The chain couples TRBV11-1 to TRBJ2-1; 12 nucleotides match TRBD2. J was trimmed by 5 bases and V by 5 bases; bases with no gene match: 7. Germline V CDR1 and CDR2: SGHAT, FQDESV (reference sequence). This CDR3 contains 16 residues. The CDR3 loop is CASSRRLAGADNEQFF. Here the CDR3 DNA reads TGTGCCAGCAGCCGGCGACTAGCGGGAGCCGACAATGAGCAGTTCTTC.

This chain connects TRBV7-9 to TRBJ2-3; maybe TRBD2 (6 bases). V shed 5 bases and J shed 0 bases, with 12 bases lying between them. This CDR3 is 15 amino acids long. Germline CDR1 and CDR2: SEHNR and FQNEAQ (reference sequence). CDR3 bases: TGTGCCAGCAGCCGGCCGGGACTCAGCACAGATACGCAGTATTTT. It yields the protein CASSRPGLSTDTQYF.

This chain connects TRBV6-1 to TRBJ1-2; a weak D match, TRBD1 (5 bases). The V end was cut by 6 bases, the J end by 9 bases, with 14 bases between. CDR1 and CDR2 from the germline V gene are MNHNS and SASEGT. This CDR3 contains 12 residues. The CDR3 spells CASRGEGWRYTF. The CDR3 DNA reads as TGTGCCAGCAGAGGGGAGGGCTGGCGCTACACCTTC.

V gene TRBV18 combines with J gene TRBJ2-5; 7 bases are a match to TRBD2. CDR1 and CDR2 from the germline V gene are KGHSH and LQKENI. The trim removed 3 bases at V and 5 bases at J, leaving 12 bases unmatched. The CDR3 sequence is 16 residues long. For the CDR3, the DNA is TGTGCCAGCTCACCTCCTCAGCGGCAAGCGGGGGAGACCCAGTACTTC. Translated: CASSPPQRQAGETQYF.

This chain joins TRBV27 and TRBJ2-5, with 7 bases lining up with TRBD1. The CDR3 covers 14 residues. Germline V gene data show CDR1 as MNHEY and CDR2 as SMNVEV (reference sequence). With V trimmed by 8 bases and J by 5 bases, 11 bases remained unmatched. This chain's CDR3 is CASGRQGFRETQYF. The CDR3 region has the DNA TGTGCCAGCGGAAGACAGGGTTTTAGGGAGACCCAGTACTTC.

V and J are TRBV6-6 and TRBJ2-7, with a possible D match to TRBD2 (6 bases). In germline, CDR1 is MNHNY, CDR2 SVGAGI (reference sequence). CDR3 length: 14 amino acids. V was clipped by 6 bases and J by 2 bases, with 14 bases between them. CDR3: CASRGRDWAYEQYF. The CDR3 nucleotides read TGTGCCAGCAGGGGCAGGGACTGGGCCTACGAGCAGTACTTC.

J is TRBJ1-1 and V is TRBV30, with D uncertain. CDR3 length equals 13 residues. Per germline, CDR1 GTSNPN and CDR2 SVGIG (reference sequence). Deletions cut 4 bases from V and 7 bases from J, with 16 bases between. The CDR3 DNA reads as TGTGCCTGGACTTACTGGGGTGGCCTTGAAGCTTTCTTT. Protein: CAWTYWGGLEAFF.

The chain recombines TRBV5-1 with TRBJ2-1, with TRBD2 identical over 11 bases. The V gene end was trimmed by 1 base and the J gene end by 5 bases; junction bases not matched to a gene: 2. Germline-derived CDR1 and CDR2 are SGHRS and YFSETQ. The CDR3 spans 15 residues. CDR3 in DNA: TGCGCCAGCAGCTTGATAGCGGGAGGGGACAATGAGCAGTTCTTC. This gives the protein CASSLIAGGDNEQFF.

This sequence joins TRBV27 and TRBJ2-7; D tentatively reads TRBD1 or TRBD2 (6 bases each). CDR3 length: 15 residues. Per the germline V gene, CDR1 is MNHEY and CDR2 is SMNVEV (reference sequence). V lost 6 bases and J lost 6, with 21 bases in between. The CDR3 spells CASSGYGLGGGEQYF. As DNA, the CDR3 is TGTGCCAGCAGCGGGTATGGGTTGGGGGGCGGCGAGCAGTACTTC.

As DNA, the CDR3 is TGTGCCAGCAGCCTTACAGACTACAAGAGCTCCTACAATGAGCAGTTCTTC. It translates to CASSLTDYKSSYNEQFF. V usage is TRBV11-2 and J usage is TRBJ2-1; maybe TRBD2 (5 bases). Germline lookup yields CDR1 SGHAT and CDR2 FQNNGV. CDR3 length equals 17 residues. Trimming pared 5 bases from V and 0 bases from J, leaving 17 bases between.

In DNA form, the CDR3 reads TGTGCCAGCAGCTTAGAAAACGGGCATGAGCAGTTCTTC. Its translation is CASSLENGHEQFF. V is TRBV11-3 and J is TRBJ2-1; D gene ambiguous. Per germline, CDR1 SGHNT and CDR2 YENEEA. V was clipped by 0 bases and J by 8 bases, with 8 bases between them. This CDR3 is 13 amino acids long.

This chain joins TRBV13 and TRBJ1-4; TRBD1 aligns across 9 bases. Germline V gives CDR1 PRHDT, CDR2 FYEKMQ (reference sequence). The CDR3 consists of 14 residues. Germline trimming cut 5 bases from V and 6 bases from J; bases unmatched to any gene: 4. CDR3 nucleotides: TGTGCCAGCAGCCAACAGGGGGCACATGAAAAACTGTTTTTT. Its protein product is CASSQQGAHEKLFF.

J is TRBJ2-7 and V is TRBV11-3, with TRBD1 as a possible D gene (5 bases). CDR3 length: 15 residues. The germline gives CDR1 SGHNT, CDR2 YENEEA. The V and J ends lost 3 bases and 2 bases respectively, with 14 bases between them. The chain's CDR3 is CASSFENQGTYEQYF. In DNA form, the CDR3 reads TGTGCCAGCAGCTTCGAGAATCAGGGAACCTACGAGCAGTACTTC.

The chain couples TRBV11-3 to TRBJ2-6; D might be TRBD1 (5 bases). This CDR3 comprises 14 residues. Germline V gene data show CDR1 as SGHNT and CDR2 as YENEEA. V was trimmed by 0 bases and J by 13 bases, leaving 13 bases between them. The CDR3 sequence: CASSLDPQDTVLTF. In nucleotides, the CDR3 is TGTGCCAGCAGCTTAGATCCCCAGGACACTGTCCTGACTTTC.

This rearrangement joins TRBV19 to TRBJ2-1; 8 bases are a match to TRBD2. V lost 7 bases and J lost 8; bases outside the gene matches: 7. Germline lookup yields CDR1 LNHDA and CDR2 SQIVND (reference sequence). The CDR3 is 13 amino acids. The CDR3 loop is CASKPAGEDEQFF. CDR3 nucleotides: TGTGCCAGTAAACCAGCGGGAGAAGATGAGCAGTTCTTC.

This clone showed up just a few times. In nucleotides, the CDR3 is TGCGCCAGCAGCAGGGGGGGAGACGCTGAAGCTTTCTTT. Its protein is CASSRGGDAEAFF. The chain links TRBV5-1 to TRBJ1-1; D perhaps matches TRBD1 (6 bases). Germline loops: CDR1 SGHRS, CDR2 YFSETQ. Trimming took off 4 bases at V and 6 bases at J, with 13 bases between the two ends. This CDR3 comprises 13 residues.

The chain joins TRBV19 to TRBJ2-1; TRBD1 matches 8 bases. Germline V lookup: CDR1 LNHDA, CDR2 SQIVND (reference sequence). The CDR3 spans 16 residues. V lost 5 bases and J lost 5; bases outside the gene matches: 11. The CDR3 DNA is TGTGCCAGTAGTCCAATACAGGGGGTCATCGACAATGAGCAGTTCTTC. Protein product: CASSPIQGVIDNEQFF.

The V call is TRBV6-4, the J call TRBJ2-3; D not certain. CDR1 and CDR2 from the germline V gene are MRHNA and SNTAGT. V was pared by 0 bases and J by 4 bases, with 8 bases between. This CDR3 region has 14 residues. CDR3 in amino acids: CASSDSWLADTQYF. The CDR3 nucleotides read TGTGCCAGCAGTGACTCCTGGTTGGCAGATACGCAGTATTTT.

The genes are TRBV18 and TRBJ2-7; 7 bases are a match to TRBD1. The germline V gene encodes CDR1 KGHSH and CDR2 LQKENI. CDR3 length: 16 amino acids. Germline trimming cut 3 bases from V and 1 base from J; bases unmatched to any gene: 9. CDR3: CASSPLGTVGSYEQYF. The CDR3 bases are TGTGCCAGCTCACCCTTGGGGACAGTTGGATCCTACGAGCAGTACTTC.

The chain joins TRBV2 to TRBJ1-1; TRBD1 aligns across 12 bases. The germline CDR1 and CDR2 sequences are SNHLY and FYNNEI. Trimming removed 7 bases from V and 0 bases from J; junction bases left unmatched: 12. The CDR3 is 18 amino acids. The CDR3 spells CASKWDRGLGEMNTEAFF. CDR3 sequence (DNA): TGTGCCAGCAAATGGGACAGGGGGCTGGGGGAAATGAACACTGAAGCTTTCTTT.